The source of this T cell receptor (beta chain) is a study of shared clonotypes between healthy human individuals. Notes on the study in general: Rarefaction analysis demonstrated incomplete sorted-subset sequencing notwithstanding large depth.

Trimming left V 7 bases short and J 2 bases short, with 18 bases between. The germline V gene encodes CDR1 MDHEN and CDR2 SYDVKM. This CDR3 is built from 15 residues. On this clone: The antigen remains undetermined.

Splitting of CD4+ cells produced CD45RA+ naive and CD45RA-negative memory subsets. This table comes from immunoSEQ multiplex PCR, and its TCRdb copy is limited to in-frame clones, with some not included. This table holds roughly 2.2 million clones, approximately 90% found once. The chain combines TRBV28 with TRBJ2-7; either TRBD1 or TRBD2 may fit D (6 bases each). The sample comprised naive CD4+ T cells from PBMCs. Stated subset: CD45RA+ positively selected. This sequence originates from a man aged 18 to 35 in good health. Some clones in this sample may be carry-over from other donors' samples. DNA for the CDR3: TGTGCCAGCACTCCTAGGGGGGCGGCCCCCTACGAGCAGTACTTC. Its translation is CASTPRGAAPYEQYF. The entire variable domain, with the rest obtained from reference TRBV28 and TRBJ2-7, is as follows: DVKVTQSSRYLVKRTGEKVFLECVQDMDHENMFWYRQDPGLGLRLIYFSYDVKMKEKGDIPEGYSVSREKKERFSLILESASTNQTSMYLCASTPRGAAPYEQYFGPGTRLTVT.